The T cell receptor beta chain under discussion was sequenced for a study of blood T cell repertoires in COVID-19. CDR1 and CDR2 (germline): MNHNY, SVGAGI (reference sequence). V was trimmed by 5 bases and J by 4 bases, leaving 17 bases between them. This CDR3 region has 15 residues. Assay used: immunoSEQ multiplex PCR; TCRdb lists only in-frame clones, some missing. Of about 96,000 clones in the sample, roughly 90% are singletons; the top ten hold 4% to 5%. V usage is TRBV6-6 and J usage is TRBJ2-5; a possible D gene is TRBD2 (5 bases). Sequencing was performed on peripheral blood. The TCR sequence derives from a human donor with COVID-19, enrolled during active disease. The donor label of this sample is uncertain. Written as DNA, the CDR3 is TGTGCCAGCAGTAACCCTCCGGCAGGAGGAGAGACCCAGTACTTC. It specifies CASSNPPAGGETQYF.